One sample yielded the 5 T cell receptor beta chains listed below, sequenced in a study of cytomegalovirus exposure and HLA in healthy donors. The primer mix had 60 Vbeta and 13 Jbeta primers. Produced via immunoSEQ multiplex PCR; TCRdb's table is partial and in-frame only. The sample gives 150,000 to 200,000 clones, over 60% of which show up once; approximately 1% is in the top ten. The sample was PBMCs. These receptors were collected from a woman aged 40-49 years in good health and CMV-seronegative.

CDR3 region: CASSGLAGGTGRETQYF. CDR3 DNA sequence: TGTGCCAGCAGTGGACTGGCGGGAGGGACGGGTCGAGAGACCCAGTACTTC. The chain uses TRBV6-7 and TRBJ2-5; TRBD2 agrees at 9 bases. TRBV6-7 is noted as an ORF with a role that remains uncertain. J lost 4 bases, V lost 5 bases, and 14 bases had no gene match. The CDR3 runs 17 residues.

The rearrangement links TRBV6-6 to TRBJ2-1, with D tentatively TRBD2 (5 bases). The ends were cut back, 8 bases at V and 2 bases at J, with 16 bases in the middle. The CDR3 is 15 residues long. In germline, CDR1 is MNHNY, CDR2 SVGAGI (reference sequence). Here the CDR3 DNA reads TGTGCCAGCGGGTTAAGCGGTGGGCCCTACAATGAGCAGTTCTTC. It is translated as CASGLSGGPYNEQFF.

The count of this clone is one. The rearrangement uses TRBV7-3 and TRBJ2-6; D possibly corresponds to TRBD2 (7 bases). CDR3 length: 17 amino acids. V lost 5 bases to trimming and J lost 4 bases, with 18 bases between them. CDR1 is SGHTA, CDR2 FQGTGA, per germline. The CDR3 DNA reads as TGTGCCAGCAGCCCATGGGCGGGGGCATCAGGGGCCAACGTCCTGACTTTC. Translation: CASSPWAGASGANVLTF.

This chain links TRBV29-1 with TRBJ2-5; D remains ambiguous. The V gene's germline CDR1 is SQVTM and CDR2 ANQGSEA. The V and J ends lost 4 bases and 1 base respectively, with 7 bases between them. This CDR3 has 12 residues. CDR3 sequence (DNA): TGCAGCGTTGGGAACAGCCAAGAGACCCAGTACTTC. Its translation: CSVGNSQETQYF.

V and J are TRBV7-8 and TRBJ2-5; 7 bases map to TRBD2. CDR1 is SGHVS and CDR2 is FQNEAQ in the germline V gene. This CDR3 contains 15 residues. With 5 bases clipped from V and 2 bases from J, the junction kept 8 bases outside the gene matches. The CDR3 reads CASSTYTSAQETQYF. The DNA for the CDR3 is TGTGCCAGCAGCACCTATACTAGCGCTCAAGAGACCCAGTACTTC.